Shown below are 5 T cell receptor beta chains from a single sample sequenced in a study of T cell changes during pregnancy in multiple sclerosis (dated by TCRdb to the late 2010s). To prepare the library, the immunoSEQ multiplex PCR assay was applied. TCRdb took this table from immuneACCESS and kept in-frame rearrangements with V and J called. Such tables lack part of the clones; where checked against another copy, unresolved V genes explain under half of the gap, and the rest is unexplained. The sample table shows about 40,000 clones, and approximately 94% are seen once. The ten largest make up approximately 1.6% of the sample. This sample comprised peripheral blood, obtained in the third trimester of pregnancy. The receptor source for this set is a female donor with multiple sclerosis, enrolled in a pregnancy study.

The chain is built from TRBV29-1 and TRBJ2-7; possibly TRBD1 for D (5 bases). The V gene's germline CDR1 is SQVTM and CDR2 ANQGSEA. CDR3 length: 13 amino acids. Trimming took off 4 bases at V and 0 bases at J, with 10 bases between the two ends. The DNA of the CDR3 is TGCAGCGTTGTAGGGGCCTACTCCTACGAGCAGTACTTC. Translating it yields CSVVGAYSYEQYF.

The CDR3 DNA follows: TGTGCCAGCAGAACGATACAGGGAATGGACTATGGCTACACCTTC. This encodes CASRTIQGMDYGYTF. The chain links TRBV27 to TRBJ1-2; tentative D call: TRBD1 (6 bases). Between the trimmed V and J ends, which lost 6 bases and 3 bases, there was a span of 17 bases. The CDR3 has 15 residues. Germline values: CDR1 MNHEY, CDR2 SMNVEV (reference sequence).

The V gene is TRBV7-9, the J gene TRBJ2-2, with D maybe TRBD2 (6 bases). The germline V and J ends were trimmed by 3 bases and 6 bases, with 11 bases remaining between them. From germline, CDR1 is SEHNR and CDR2 FQNEAQ (reference sequence). This CDR3 comprises 14 residues. The chain's CDR3 is CASSLAGLAGELFF. The CDR3 bases are TGTGCCAGCAGCTTGGCGGGATTGGCCGGGGAGCTGTTTTTT.

J is TRBJ2-5 and V is TRBV7-2; no clear D gene. The length of the CDR3 is 13 residues. V gave up 1 base and J gave up 1 base, with 4 bases separating them. The germline V gene encodes CDR1 SGHTA and CDR2 FQGNSA. CDR3 bases: TGTGCCAGCAGCTTAGGAGCCCAAGAGACCCAGTACTTC. Protein product: CASSLGAQETQYF.

The rearrangement joins TRBV11-3 to TRBJ1-2; 8 bases agree with TRBD1. V dropped 2 bases and J dropped 4; count of bases not matched to a gene: 12. In germline, CDR1 is SGHNT, CDR2 YENEEA. The CDR3 has 17 residues. For the CDR3, the DNA is TGTGCCAGCAGCTTACCTCTCACAGGGGGAGGAATCTATGGCTACACCTTC. Amino acids: CASSLPLTGGGIYGYTF. Based on the CDR3 plus reference TRBV11-3 and TRBJ1-2, the full variable domain is EAGVVQSPRYKIIEKKQPVAFWCNPISGHNTLYWYLQNLGQGPELLIRYENEEAVDDSQLPKDRFSAERLKGVDSTLKIQPAELGDSAVYLCASSLPLTGGGIYGYTFGSGTRLTVV.